These 9 T cell receptor beta chains originate from one sample sequenced in a study of T-cell reconstitution after alpha-beta-depleted transplantation in children. The TCRbeta library incorporated unique molecular identifiers. TCRdb re-called the PCR reads with MiXCR, one entry per CDR3 protein. The sample yields about 200,000 distinct CDR3 sequences, 6.6% seen once. The material was PBMCs, obtained before TCRalphabeta/CD19-depleted stem cell transplant. These receptors came from a boy aged 2 to 10 with acute lymphoblastic leukemia, due to receive a stem cell transplant.

This clonotype has at least ten counts. The chain recombines TRBV29-1 with TRBJ2-1, with a weak D call TRBD2 (6 bases). Germline values: CDR1 SQVTM, CDR2 ANQGSEA. This CDR3 region has 15 residues. Trimming shortened V by 7 bases and J by 8 bases, and 24 bases separated the two germline ends. Here the CDR3 DNA reads TGCAGCGGCCCGCTAGCGCGACACCCCGGGGATGAGCAGTTCTTC. Protein product: CSGPLARHPGDEQFF.

This clonotype was detected ten times or more. The chain has TRBV28 and TRBJ2-2, with TRBD2 matching 12 bases. The CDR3 spans 17 residues. V lost 6 bases, J lost 2 bases, and 7 bases stayed unmatched. CDR1 and CDR2 from the germline V gene are MDHEN and SYDVKM. The CDR3 nucleotides read TGTGCCAGCAGCCTTCTAGCGGGGGGGCGAAACACCGGGGAGCTGTTTTTT. Translated, it gives CASSLLAGGRNTGELFF.

This chain joins TRBV12-5 and TRBJ1-2, with D perhaps matching TRBD1 (5 bases). Between the trimmed V and J ends, which lost 1 base and 3 bases, there was a span of 6 bases. The germline V gene encodes CDR1 LGHNT and CDR2 FRNRAP. CDR3 length equals 13 residues. CDR3 amino acids: CASGLGQHYGYTF. CDR3 coding DNA: TGTGCTAGTGGTTTGGGACAGCACTATGGCTACACCTTC.

The chain employs TRBV30 and TRBJ2-7, with a tentative D call TRBD2 (6 bases). The CDR3 covers 15 residues. Germline V gene sequence: CDR1 GTSNPN, CDR2 SVGIG (reference sequence). Trimming shortened V by 0 bases and J by 3 bases, and 15 bases separated the two germline ends. The DNA for the CDR3 is TGTGCCTGGAGTGTTTCGGGAGACTCGCGCTACGAGCAGTACTTC. Its protein is CAWSVSGDSRYEQYF.

This clonotype has at least ten counts. The chain uses TRBV5-1 and TRBJ2-1, with TRBD2 identical over 8 bases. The CDR3 has 20 amino acids. V lost 0 bases to trimming and J lost 0 bases; unmatched junction nucleotides: 14. CDR1 and CDR2 from the germline V gene are SGHRS and YFSETQ. The CDR3 DNA reads as TGCGCCAGCAGCTTGGCCAGGGCAGCGGGGGAAATAAGCTCCTACAATGAGCAGTTCTTC. It codes for CASSLARAAGEISSYNEQFF. Full variable domain (missing parts from reference TRBV5-1 and TRBJ2-1): KAGVTQTPRYLIKTRGQQVTLSCSPISGHRSVSWYQQTPGQGLQFLFEYFSETQRNKGNFPGRFSGRQFSNSRSEMNVSTLELGDSALYLCASSLARAAGEISSYNEQFFGPGTRLTVL.

This clonotype was recorded at least ten times. V is TRBV20-1 and J is TRBJ2-1; 12 bases are shared with TRBD2. This CDR3 has 15 amino acids. V lost 3 bases to trimming and J lost 7 bases; unmatched junction nucleotides: 7. In germline, CDR1 is DFQATT, CDR2 SNEGSKA (reference sequence). CDR3 amino acids: CSASIGTSGRNEQFF. CDR3 DNA: TGCAGTGCTAGCATTGGGACTAGCGGGCGGAATGAGCAGTTCTTC.

This clonotype was seen repeatedly, ten times or more. The CDR3: CSVEDLDPAEQYF. As DNA, the CDR3 is TGCAGCGTTGAAGATCTTGATCCGGCCGAGCAGTACTTC. The chain combines TRBV29-1 with TRBJ2-7, with D uncertain. This CDR3 contains 13 residues. Germline V CDR1 and CDR2: SQVTM, ANQGSEA. Between the trimmed V and J ends, which lost 0 bases and 6 bases, there was a span of 12 bases.

Comments on this clonotype: The CDR3 does not close with the conserved phenylalanine or tryptophan, likely indicating a read error. This sequence joins TRBV6-2 or TRBV6-3 and TRBJ2-3; 7 bases are a match to TRBD2. The CDR3 contains 15 residues. Per the germline V gene, CDR1 is MNHEY and CDR2 is SVGEGT. V shed 2 bases, J shed 2 bases, and the junction held 4 bases outside the gene matches. The CDR3 reads CASSYGAGVTDTQYY. The DNA for the CDR3 is TGTGCCAGCAGTTACGGCGCGGGAGTCACAGATACGCAGTATTAT.

This clonotype was observed many times. V and J are TRBV5-5 and TRBJ2-2; TRBD1 agrees at 9 bases. Looked up from germline, CDR1 is SGHKS and CDR2 is YYEKEE (reference sequence). This CDR3 spans 17 amino acids. V lost 0 bases and J lost 5; bases outside the gene matches: 8. The CDR3 nucleotides are TGTGCCAGCAGCTTGGTCAACAGGGGGCGCGGTACCGGGGAGCTGTTTTTT. Translating it yields CASSLVNRGRGTGELFF.